One sample yielded the 27 T cell receptor beta chains listed below, sequenced in a study of Graves' ophthalmopathy and Graves' hyperthyroidism. Amplification of the TCR beta CDR3 regions used RNA transcripts (as template). In the first round, RT-PCR was carried out with HTBI primers, and a multiplex PCR formed the second round. TCRdb used MiXCR to reprocess the multiplex PCR reads, holding one entry per CDR3 protein. The table shows over a million distinct CDR3 sequences, with about 36% occurring only once. Sequencing was performed on peripheral blood or thyroid tissue (not recorded which). These receptors all come from an adult man with Graves' hyperthyroidism.

This clonotype showed up many times. The CDR3 spells CSALKWQQETQYF. The CDR3 DNA reads TGCAGTGCTCTGAAGTGGCAGCAAGAGACCCAGTACTTC. The V gene is TRBV20-1, the J gene TRBJ2-5; D remains unclear. The CDR3 has 13 residues. With 5 bases removed from V and 2 bases from J, the gap between germline ends came to 12 bases. The germline V gene has CDR1 DFQATT and CDR2 SNEGSKA (reference sequence).

The chain carries TRBV5-1 and TRBJ2-7, with a weak D call TRBD1 (7 bases). Germline lookup yields CDR1 SGHRS and CDR2 YFSETQ. The V end was cut by 5 bases, the J end by 6 bases, with 18 bases between. The CDR3 length is 14 residues. CDR3 sequence: CASRPFDREAEQYF. The CDR3 coding sequence is TGCGCCAGCAGACCCTTCGACAGGGAGGCCGAGCAGTACTTC.

This clonotype has a handful of counts. The rearrangement uses TRBV28 and TRBJ2-7; the match to TRBD2 covers 10 bases. The V and J ends lost 2 bases and 2 bases, in that order; junction bases with no gene match: 6. The germline CDR1 and CDR2 sequences are MDHEN and SYDVKM. The CDR3 runs to 16 residues. This chain's CDR3 is CASSLKLAGEAYEQYF. The CDR3 DNA reads as TGTGCCAGCAGTTTAAAGCTAGCGGGAGAGGCCTACGAGCAGTACTTC.

This clonotype occurred many times. The V call is TRBV10-3, the J call TRBJ1-6; 7 bases agree with TRBD1. Germline V gives CDR1 ENHRY, CDR2 SYGVKD. Trimming removed 6 bases from V and 5 bases from J; junction bases left unmatched: 7. The CDR3 contains 15 residues. The CDR3 sequence is CAISRGGTNNSPLHF. CDR3 bases: TGTGCCATCAGCAGGGGGGGGACGAATAATTCACCCCTCCACTTT.

The chain couples TRBV20-1 to TRBJ1-1, with D unresolved. CDR3 length: 14 residues. The V gene lost 1 base and the J gene lost 1 base, with 10 bases spanning the gap. The V gene's germline CDR1 is DFQATT and CDR2 SNEGSKA (reference sequence). The CDR3 region is CSARGRPRNTEAFF. The CDR3 DNA reads as TGCAGTGCTAGAGGTAGACCGAGGAACACTGAAGCTTTCTTT.

In this sample, this clonotype turned up many times. The chain links TRBV10-3 to TRBJ2-7; D call uncertain. The CDR3 totals 13 residues. V dropped 5 bases and J dropped 6 bases, with 14 bases sitting between them. Germline-derived CDR1 and CDR2 are ENHRY and SYGVKD. Here the CDR3 DNA reads TGTGCCATCAGTACCGGACCACATGTCGAGCAGTACTTC. Its protein product is CAISTGPHVEQYF.

This clonotype was detected a few times. The CDR3 DNA sequence: TGTGCCAGCGGGGAAGGTCACCCATTCCAAGAGACCCAGTACTTC. Its protein product is CASGEGHPFQETQYF. V gene TRBV25-1 combines with J gene TRBJ2-5, with D hard to call. Germline CDR1 MGHDK, CDR2 SYGVNS. The V end lost 8 bases, the J end lost 1 base, and 17 bases lay between the germline ends. The CDR3 totals 15 residues. The complete variable domain, with remaining parts taken from reference TRBV25-1 and TRBJ2-5, reads EADIYQTPRYLVIGTGKKITLECSQTMGHDKMYWYQQDPGMELHLIHYSYGVNSTEKGDLSSESTVSRIRTEHFPLTLESARPSHTSQYLCASGEGHPFQETQYFGPGTRLLVL.

V and J are TRBV5-4 and TRBJ1-3, with 11 bases matching TRBD1. V lost 2 bases, J lost 8 bases, and 12 bases stayed unmatched. This CDR3 spans 17 amino acids. Germline V gene data show CDR1 as SGHNT and CDR2 as YYREEE (reference sequence). This chain's CDR3 is CASSFGTGGFYGYTIYF. For the CDR3, the DNA is TGTGCCAGCAGCTTCGGGACAGGGGGTTTCTATGGCTACACCATATATTTT.

The gene calls are TRBV9 and TRBJ1-2; unclear D gene. CDR3 length: 13 residues. Germline assignment: CDR1 SGDLS and CDR2 YYNGEE. V gave up 2 bases and J gave up 6 bases, with 11 bases separating them. CDR3 protein: CASSVEAQHGYTF. As DNA, the CDR3 is TGTGCCAGCAGCGTTGAGGCACAGCATGGCTACACCTTC.

Only a few counts were recorded for this clonotype. Written as DNA, the CDR3 is TGTGCCATCAGTGAGTCGGGCCCTTCCTACGAGCAGTACTTC. The encoded protein is CAISESGPSYEQYF. V gene TRBV10-3 combines with J gene TRBJ2-7, with unresolved D. The CDR3 is 14 amino acids. From germline, CDR1 is ENHRY and CDR2 SYGVKD. V was pared by 0 bases and J by 1 base, with 7 bases between.

This clonotype was found many times. This rearrangement joins TRBV7-8 to TRBJ1-3, with D perhaps matching TRBD1 (5 bases). The germline CDR1 and CDR2 sequences are SGHVS and FQNEAQ. The CDR3 has 16 residues. Trimming removed 0 bases at V and 2 bases at J, with 11 bases between. CDR3 amino acids: CASSLARLGAGNTIYF. The CDR3 nucleotides read TGTGCCAGCAGCTTAGCCCGGCTGGGGGCTGGAAACACCATATATTTT.

The table lists this clonotype with many counts. This chain uses TRBV10-3 with TRBJ2-7; maybe TRBD2 (5 bases). V lost 2 bases to trimming and J lost 7 bases, with 15 bases between them. The CDR3 is 14 amino acids. Germline V CDR1 and CDR2: ENHRY, SYGVKD. CDR3 protein: CAISESGRGQEQYF. In nucleotides, the CDR3 is TGTGCCATCAGTGAGAGTGGGAGAGGCCAAGAGCAGTACTTC.

This clonotype occurred many times. The chain employs TRBV20-1 and TRBJ1-5; the D is unclear. Trimming removed 7 bases at V and 7 bases at J, with 14 bases between. Germline assignment: CDR1 DFQATT and CDR2 SNEGSKA (reference sequence). This CDR3 is built from 12 residues. The DNA for the CDR3 is TGCAGTGGATCCCCCGGGGTACAGCCCCAGCATTTT. Translation gives CSGSPGVQPQHF.

On this clonotype itself: A much larger clone is a single base away; this may be a read error. The gene calls are TRBV15 and TRBJ1-5; a weak D match, TRBD1 (5 bases). The germline V and J ends were trimmed by 2 bases and 9 bases, with 11 bases remaining between them. Germline lookup yields CDR1 LNHNV and CDR2 YYDKDF (reference sequence). The CDR3 consists of 13 residues. CDR3 DNA sequence: TGTGCCACCAGCAGACCCAGGGTAACGCCCCAGCATTTT. This encodes CATSRPRVTPQHF.

There are a few counts of this clonotype. The chain recombines TRBV7-8 with TRBJ1-5; D possibly corresponds to TRBD1 (5 bases). This CDR3 is built from 18 residues. The V end was cut by 0 bases, the J end by 4 bases, with 19 bases between. The germline V gene has CDR1 SGHVS and CDR2 FQNEAQ. CDR3 sequence (DNA): TGTGCCAGCAGCTTAGCGTCGATGGGACTTGACCCAAATCAGCCCCAGCATTTT. The encoded protein is CASSLASMGLDPNQPQHF.

A word on this clonotype: At one end, the junction sequence differs from germline, possibly due to a read error. The chain employs TRBV10-2 and TRBJ1-5; no firm D call. Germline CDR1 is WSHSY and CDR2 is SAAADI. The CDR3 is 13 amino acids. The CDR3 DNA reads as TGTGCCAGCAGTGTGAGCGGAGGGCAGCCCCAGCATTTT. Encoded protein: CASSVSGGQPQHF.

The V gene is TRBV4-3, the J gene TRBJ2-7, with 9 bases matching TRBD2. The germline V gene has CDR1 LGHNA and CDR2 YSLEER. The length of the CDR3 is 15 residues. Germline trimming cut 0 bases from V and 6 bases from J; bases unmatched to any gene: 6. The CDR3, as DNA: TGCGCCAGCAGCCAAGATCGCGGGGGGGGGCGCGAGCAGTACTTC. This gives the protein CASSQDRGGGREQYF.

The V call is TRBV20-1, the J call TRBJ2-5, with a weak D call TRBD1 (6 bases). Germline V gene lookup returns CDR1 DFQATT and CDR2 SNEGSKA (reference sequence). Deletions cut 3 bases from V and 2 bases from J, with 19 bases between. This CDR3 contains 16 residues. The CDR3 protein is CSASARGEALQETQYF. DNA for the CDR3: TGCAGTGCTAGTGCCAGGGGTGAAGCTCTACAAGAGACCCAGTACTTC.

The chain carries TRBV7-9 and TRBJ2-7, with a weak D call TRBD1 (6 bases). Germline assignment: CDR1 SEHNR and CDR2 FQNEAQ (reference sequence). The CDR3 runs 14 residues. V shed 4 bases and J shed 2 bases, with 12 bases lying between them. The CDR3 is CASSSLTGTYEQYF. For the CDR3, the DNA is TGTGCCAGCAGCTCCTTGACAGGAACCTACGAGCAGTACTTC.

This clonotype turned up a few times. The rearrangement links TRBV12-3 or TRBV12-4 to TRBJ1-3, with 7 bases lining up with TRBD1. The CDR3 runs to 15 residues. After removal of 0 bases from V and 2 bases from J, the junction contained 1 base not matched to a gene. The CDR3 DNA sequence: TGTGCCAGCAGTTTAGCGGGGACAGCTGGAAACACCATATATTTT. It codes for CASSLAGTAGNTIYF.

This clonotype was observed many times. V and J are TRBV20-1 and TRBJ1-6; no clear D gene. Trimming shortened V by 0 bases and J by 3 bases, and 9 bases separated the two germline ends. Germline lookup yields CDR1 DFQATT and CDR2 SNEGSKA (reference sequence). The CDR3 has 15 residues. This CDR3 is CSARDWRDYNSPLHF. CDR3 sequence (DNA): TGCAGTGCTAGAGATTGGCGGGACTATAATTCACCCCTCCACTTT.

This chain uses TRBV20-1 with TRBJ1-1; D unresolved. The CDR3 is made up of 14 amino acids. V lost 6 bases to trimming and J lost 0 bases, with 14 bases between them. Germline V gives CDR1 DFQATT, CDR2 SNEGSKA (reference sequence). The CDR3 bases are TGCAGTGCCCGTGATGCGGGGATGAACACTGAAGCTTTCTTT. As protein: CSARDAGMNTEAFF.

The CDR3 spells CSVESSDSREAFF. The CDR3 bases are TGCAGCGTTGAGTCGTCGGACAGCCGTGAAGCTTTCTTT. The genes are TRBV29-1 and TRBJ1-1; a possible D gene is TRBD1 (6 bases). Germline-derived CDR1 and CDR2 are SQVTM and ANQGSEA. The CDR3 extends over 13 amino acids. V was shortened by 3 bases and J by 7 bases, with 15 bases between the two germline ends.

The chain combines TRBV29-1 with TRBJ2-2, with D unresolved. This CDR3 has 15 residues. Germline V gene lookup returns CDR1 SQVTM and CDR2 ANQGSEA. The V and J ends lost 7 bases and 1 base respectively, with 16 bases between them. Here the CDR3 reads CSAIDSLGNTGELFF. The CDR3 coding sequence is TGCAGCGCGATCGACTCCCTAGGGAACACCGGGGAGCTGTTTTTT.

This sequence joins TRBV24-1 and TRBJ2-2; 7 nucleotides agree with TRBD1. This CDR3 spans 14 amino acids. Germline CDR1 and CDR2: KGHDR and SFDVKD. The J segment lost 6 bases and the V segment lost 6 bases, leaving 6 bases of the junction unmatched. CDR3 in DNA: TGTGCCACCAGTTTGACAGGGATCTCCGGGGAGCTGTTTTTT. Amino acids: CATSLTGISGELFF.

This clonotype occurred many times. The chain combines TRBV10-3 with TRBJ2-5; 8 bases align to TRBD2. The trim removed 6 bases at V and 2 bases at J, leaving 8 bases unmatched. CDR3 size: 15 residues. The germline gives CDR1 ENHRY, CDR2 SYGVKD. The CDR3: CAISVGGDGQETQYF. Here the CDR3 DNA reads TGTGCCATCAGCGTCGGGGGGGACGGGCAAGAGACCCAGTACTTC.

This clonotype was seen many times. The chain carries TRBV7-6 and TRBJ1-6; D may be TRBD1 (6 bases). The V end lost 1 base, the J end lost 9 bases, and 13 bases lay between the germline ends. The CDR3 length is 15 residues. Germline CDR1 and CDR2: SGHVS and FNYEAQ. CDR3 in DNA: TGTGCCAGCAGCTTAGGTCAGACAGGAAGTTCACCCCTCCACTTT. It is translated as CASSLGQTGSSPLHF.